Listed below are T cell receptor beta chains from one sample, sequenced in a study of OX40 agonist ivuxolimab in advanced cancers. Using immunoSEQ multiplex PCR, the repertoire was profiled, and TCRdb retains in-frame clones only, with some absent. This sample has 100,000 or so clones; around 93% occur once, and the top ten carry approximately 0.58%. Specimen: CD4+ or CD8+ T cells sorted from blood, collected in a trial of the OX40 agonist ivuxolimab. These TCRs come from an adult with an advanced solid tumor such as melanoma, head and neck, liver or kidney cancer. CDR3s include the opening cysteine and the closing phenylalanine or tryptophan. A D gene is named only where the DNA matches it firmly. The size field is filled for only some rows; it gives once, few, many or a size class.

j_call d_call v_call clone_size cdr3_nt cdr3_aa
TRBJ1-1 . TRBV5-4 once TGTGCCAGCAGATCTCTTTTAAACACTGAAGCTTTCTTT CASRSLLNTEAFF
TRBJ2-3 . TRBV5-4 . TGTGCCAGCAGCTCAGACCGGACTTTCACAGATACGCAGTATTTT CASSSDRTFTDTQYF
TRBJ2-7 . TRBV21-1 . TGTGCCAGCAGCAAAGTGATTCTGGGGACAGCTTCCTACGAGCAGTACTTC CASSKVILGTASYEQYF
TRBJ2-7 TRBD2 TRBV5-6 . TGTGCCAGCAGCTCGGGACTAGCGGGAATTTATTCCTACGAGCAGTACTTC CASSSGLAGIYSYEQYF
TRBJ2-1 TRBD2 TRBV2 once TGTGCCATCCGTACGAGACTAGCGAAGAATGAGCAGTTCTTC CAIRTRLAKNEQFF
TRBJ2-1 TRBD2 TRBV27 . TGTGCCAGCAGTTCCCGTGGGACTAGTATCAATGAGCAGTTCTTC CASSSRGTSINEQFF
TRBJ2-7 . TRBV18 . TGTGCCAGCTCACGCCCCGGGACTGGCTCCTACGAGCAGTACTTC CASSRPGTGSYEQYF
TRBJ2-5 TRBD1 TRBV28 . TGTGCCAGCAGTTTGGGCCCGACAGGGGGCGGGCAAGAGACCCAGTACTTC CASSLGPTGGGQETQYF
TRBJ2-1 TRBD1 TRBV10-1 . TGCGCCAGCAGCGAAGACAGGGGCTCCTACAATGAGCAGTTCTTC CASSEDRGSYNEQFF
TRBJ2-5 . TRBV28 . TGTGCCAGCAGTCGACACAGCCCGGAGACCCAGTACTTC CASSRHSPETQYF
TRBJ2-1 . TRBV11-3 . TGTGCCAGCAGCCCGGGACCCATCAATGAGCAGTTCTTC CASSPGPINEQFF
TRBJ2-7 . TRBV25-1 . TGTGCCAGCAGTGCCCAGGGCTACGAGCAGTACTTC CASSAQGYEQYF
TRBJ1-2 . TRBV6-5 . TGTGCCAGCAGTTACTCTGTACGCCGAGGCTATGGCTACACCTTC CASSYSVRRGYGYTF
TRBJ2-3 . TRBV7-2 . TGTGCCAGCAGCTTATCCCTAGTTGTAGATACGCAGTATTTT CASSLSLVVDTQYF
TRBJ2-7 . TRBV15 . TGTGCCACCAGCAGAAAAGGGATAAACTACGAGCAGTACTTC CATSRKGINYEQYF